The subject of this entry is one T cell receptor beta chain. This record belongs to a study of blood T cell repertoires in COVID-19. In the study overall: Material from acute and convalescent COVID-19 was sourced from the United States, Italy and Spain. PBMCs, B-cell-depleted T cells, or T cells were the source of the cDNA or gDNA that made up the material.

Trimming cost V 4 bases and J 1 base; bases outside gene matches: 9. The CDR3 loop spans 18 amino acids. Germline CDR1 and CDR2: SGHTS and YDEGEE. In the original workflow: Estimates of nucleated cell counts were drawn from the amplification of reference gene primers. Using immunoSEQ multiplex PCR, the repertoire was profiled, and TCRdb retains in-frame clones only, with some absent. From that table come the V and J calls and clone size; the DNA was used to work out D and trimming. This table holds 100,000 to 140,000 clones, roughly 90% found once. The chain has TRBV5-8 and TRBJ1-5; 12 nucleotides align to TRBD1. The sequence was collected from a man in his forties or fifties with active or convalescent COVID-19. The sequenced sample consisted of peripheral blood. DNA of the CDR3: TGTGCCAGCAGCCCCCAACGGGGACAGGGGGCGAGCAATCAGCCCCAGCATTTT. Translation gives CASSPQRGQGASNQPQHF.